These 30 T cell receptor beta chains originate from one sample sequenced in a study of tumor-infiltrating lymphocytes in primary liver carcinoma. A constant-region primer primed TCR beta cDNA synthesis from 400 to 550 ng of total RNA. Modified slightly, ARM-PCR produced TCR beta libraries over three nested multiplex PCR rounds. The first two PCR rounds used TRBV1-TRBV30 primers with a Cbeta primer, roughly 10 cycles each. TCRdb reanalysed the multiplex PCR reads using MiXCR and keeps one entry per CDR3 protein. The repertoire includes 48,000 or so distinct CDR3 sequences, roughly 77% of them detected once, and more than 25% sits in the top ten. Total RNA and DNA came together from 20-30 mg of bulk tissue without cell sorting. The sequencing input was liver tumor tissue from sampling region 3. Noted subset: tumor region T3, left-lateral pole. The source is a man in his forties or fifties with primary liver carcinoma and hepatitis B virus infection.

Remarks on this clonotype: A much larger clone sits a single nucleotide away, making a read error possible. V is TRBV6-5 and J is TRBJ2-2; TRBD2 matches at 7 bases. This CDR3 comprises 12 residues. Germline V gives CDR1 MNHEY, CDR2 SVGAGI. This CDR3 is CASRERGGGLFF. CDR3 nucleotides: TGTGCCAGCAGGGAGAGGGGCGGGGGGCTGTTTTTT.

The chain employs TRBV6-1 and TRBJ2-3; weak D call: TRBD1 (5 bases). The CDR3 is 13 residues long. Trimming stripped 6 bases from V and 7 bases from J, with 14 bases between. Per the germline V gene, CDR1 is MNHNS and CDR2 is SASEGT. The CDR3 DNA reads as TGTGCCAGCAGATGCAGGGTTCACAATACGCAGTATTTT. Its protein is CASRCRVHNTQYF.

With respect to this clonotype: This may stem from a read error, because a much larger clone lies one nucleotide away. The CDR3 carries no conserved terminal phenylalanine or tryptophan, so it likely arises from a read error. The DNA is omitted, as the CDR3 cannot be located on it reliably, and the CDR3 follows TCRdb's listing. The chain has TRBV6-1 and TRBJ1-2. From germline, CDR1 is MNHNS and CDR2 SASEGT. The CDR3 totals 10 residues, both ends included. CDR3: CASSDGRCTL.

The CDR3 nucleotides are TGTGCCAGCAGCTCCTACAGGGAGGATCAGTCCAAACATTTT. It specifies CASSSYREDQSKHF. The chain combines TRBV11-2 with TRBJ1-5, with D possibly matching TRBD1 (6 bases). Trimming removed 4 bases at V and 16 bases at J, with 23 bases between. Germline V lookup: CDR1 SGHAT, CDR2 FQNNGV. This CDR3 is built from 14 residues. The whole variable domain, filled in from reference TRBV11-2 and TRBJ1-5, reads EAGVAQSPRYKIIEKRQSVAFWCNPISGHATLYWYQQILGQGPKLLIQFQNNGVVDDSQLPKDRFSAERLKGVDSTLKIQPAKLEDSAVYLCASSSYREDQSKHFGDGTRLSIL.

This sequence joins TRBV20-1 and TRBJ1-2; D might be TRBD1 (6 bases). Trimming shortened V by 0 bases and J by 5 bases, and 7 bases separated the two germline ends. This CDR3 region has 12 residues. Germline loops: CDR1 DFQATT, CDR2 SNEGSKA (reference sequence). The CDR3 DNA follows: TGCAGTGCTAGAGAGGGACAATATGGCTACACCTTC. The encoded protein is CSAREGQYGYTF.

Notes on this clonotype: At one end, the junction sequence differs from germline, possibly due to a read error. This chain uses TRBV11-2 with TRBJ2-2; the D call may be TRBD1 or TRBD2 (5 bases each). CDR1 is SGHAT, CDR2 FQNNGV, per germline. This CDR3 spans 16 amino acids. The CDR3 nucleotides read TGTGCCAGCAGCTTAATGGCGCTAGCTGGGACCGGGGAGCTGCTTTTT. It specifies CASSLMALAGTGELLF.

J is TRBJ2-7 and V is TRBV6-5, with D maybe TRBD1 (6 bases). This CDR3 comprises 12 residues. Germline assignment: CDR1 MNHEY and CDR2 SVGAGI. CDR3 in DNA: TGTGACGGCAGTGCTGGACCGGACAGATTATACTTC. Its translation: CDGSAGPDRLYF.

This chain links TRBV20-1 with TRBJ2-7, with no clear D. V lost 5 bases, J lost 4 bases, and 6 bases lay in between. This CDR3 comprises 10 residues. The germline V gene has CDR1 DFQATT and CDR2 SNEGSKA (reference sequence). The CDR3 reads CSAGIYEQYF. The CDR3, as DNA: TGCAGTGCTGGTATTTACGAGCAGTACTTC.

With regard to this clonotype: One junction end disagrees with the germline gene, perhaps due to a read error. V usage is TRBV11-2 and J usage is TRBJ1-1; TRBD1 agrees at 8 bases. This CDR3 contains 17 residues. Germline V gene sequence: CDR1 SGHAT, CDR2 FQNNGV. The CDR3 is CACSRMGRQGFGTGAFF. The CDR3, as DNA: TGTGCCTGCAGCCGAATGGGGAGACAGGGGTTCGGCACTGGAGCTTTCTTT.

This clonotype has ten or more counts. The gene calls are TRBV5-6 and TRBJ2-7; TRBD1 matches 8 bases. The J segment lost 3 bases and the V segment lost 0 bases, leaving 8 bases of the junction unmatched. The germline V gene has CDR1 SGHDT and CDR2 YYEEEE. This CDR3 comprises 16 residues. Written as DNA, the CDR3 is TGTGCCAGCAGCTTGGCCGTGACAGGGGAGAGCTACGAGCAGTACTTC. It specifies CASSLAVTGESYEQYF.

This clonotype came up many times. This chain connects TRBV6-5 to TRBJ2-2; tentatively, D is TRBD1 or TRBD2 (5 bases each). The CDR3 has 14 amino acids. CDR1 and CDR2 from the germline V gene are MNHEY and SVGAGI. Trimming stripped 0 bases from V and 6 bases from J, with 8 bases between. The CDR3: CASSYSVGAGELFF. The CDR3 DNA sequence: TGTGCCAGCAGTTACTCGGTGGGGGCCGGGGAGCTGTTTTTT.

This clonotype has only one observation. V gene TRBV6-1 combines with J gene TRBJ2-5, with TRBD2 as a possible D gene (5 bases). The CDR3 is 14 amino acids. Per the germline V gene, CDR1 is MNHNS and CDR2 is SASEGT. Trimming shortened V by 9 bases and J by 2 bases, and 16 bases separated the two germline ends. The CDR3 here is CASSATNVQETQYF. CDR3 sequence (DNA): TGTGCCAGTAGCGCGACTAACGTACAAGAGACCCAGTACTTC.

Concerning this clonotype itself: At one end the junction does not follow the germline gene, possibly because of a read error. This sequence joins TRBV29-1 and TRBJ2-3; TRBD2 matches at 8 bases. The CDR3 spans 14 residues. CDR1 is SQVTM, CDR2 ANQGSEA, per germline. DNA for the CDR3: TGCCGCGTTTCGGGAGGGCCGGTTGGAGGTACGCAGTATTTT. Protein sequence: CRVSGGPVGGTQYF.

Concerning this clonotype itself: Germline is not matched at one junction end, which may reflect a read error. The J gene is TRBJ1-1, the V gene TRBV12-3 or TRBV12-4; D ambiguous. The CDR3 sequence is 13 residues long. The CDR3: CASSLSPRTEAFF. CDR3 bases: TGTGCAAGCAGTTTATCCCCGAGGACTGAAGCTTTCTTT.

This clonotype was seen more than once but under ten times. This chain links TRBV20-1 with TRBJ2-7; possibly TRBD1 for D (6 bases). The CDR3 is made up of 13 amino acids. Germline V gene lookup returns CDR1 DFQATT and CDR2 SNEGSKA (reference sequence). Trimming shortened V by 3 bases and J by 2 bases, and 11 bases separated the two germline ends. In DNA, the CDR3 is TGCAGTGCTAGGGGGACACGGACCTACGAGCAGTACTTC. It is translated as CSARGTRTYEQYF.

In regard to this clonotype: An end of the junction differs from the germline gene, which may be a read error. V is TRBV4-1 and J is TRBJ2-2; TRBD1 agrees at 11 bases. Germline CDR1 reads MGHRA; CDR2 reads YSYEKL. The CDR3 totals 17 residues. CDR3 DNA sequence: TGCGCCAGCAGTCAGTCACCCGGGACAGGGGGTACCGAGGAGCTGTTTTTT. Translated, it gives CASSQSPGTGGTEELFF.

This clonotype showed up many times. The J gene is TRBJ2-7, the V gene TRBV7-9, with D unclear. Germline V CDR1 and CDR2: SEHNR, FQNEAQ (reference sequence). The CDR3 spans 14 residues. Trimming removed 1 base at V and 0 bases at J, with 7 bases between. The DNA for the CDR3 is TGTGCCAGCAGCTTAGATGGCGCCTCCTACGAGCAGTACTTC. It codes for CASSLDGASYEQYF.

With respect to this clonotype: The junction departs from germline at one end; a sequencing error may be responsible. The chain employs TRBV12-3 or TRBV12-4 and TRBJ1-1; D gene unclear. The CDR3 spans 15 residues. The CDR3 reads CASSFGAVPNTEAFF. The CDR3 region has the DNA TGTGCTAGCAGTTTCGGAGCTGTCCCGAACACTGAAGCTTTCTTT.

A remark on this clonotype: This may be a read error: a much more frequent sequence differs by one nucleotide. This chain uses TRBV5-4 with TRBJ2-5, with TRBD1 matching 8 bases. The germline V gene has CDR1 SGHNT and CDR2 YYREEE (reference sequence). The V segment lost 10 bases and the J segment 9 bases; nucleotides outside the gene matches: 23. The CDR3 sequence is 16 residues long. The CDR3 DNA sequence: TGTGCCGCCTCCTCCCCTCCCGGGCAGGGGGCTGAGGCCCAGTACTTC. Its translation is CAASSPPGQGAEAQYF.

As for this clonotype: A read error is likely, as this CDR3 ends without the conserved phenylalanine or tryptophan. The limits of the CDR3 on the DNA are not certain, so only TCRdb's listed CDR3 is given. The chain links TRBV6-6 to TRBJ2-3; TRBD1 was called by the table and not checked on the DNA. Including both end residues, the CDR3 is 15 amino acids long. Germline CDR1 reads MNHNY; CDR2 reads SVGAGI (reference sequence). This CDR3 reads CASSLGGFGTDTPYL.

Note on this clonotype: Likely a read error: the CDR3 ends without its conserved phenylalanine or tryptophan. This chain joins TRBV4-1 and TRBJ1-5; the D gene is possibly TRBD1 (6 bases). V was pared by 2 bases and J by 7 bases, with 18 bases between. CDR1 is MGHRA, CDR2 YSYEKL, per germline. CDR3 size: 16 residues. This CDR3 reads CASSQNTNRVGQPQHY. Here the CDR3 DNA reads TGCGCCAGCAGCCAAAACACGAACAGGGTCGGCCAGCCCCAGCATTAT.

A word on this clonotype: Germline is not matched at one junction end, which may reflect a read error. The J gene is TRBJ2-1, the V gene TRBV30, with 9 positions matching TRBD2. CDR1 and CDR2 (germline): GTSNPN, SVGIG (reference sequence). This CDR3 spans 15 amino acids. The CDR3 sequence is CVWSSEAGGQNEQFF. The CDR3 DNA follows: TGTGTCTGGAGTTCGGAGGCGGGAGGGCAGAATGAGCAGTTCTTC.

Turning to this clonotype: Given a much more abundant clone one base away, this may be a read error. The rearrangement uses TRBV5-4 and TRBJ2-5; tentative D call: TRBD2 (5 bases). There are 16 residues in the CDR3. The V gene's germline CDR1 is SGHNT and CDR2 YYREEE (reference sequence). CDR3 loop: CVSSLGLAGGGETQYF. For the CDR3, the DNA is TGTGTCAGCAGCTTGGGTCTAGCCGGTGGCGGAGAGACCCAGTACTTC.

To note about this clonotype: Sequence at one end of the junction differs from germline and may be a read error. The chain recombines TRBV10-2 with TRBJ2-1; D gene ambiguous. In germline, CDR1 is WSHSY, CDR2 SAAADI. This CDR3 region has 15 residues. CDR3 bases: TGCGCCAGCAGTGAGTCTGGTGTCGGGCACGGTGAGCAGCTCTTC. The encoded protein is CASSESGVGHGEQLF.

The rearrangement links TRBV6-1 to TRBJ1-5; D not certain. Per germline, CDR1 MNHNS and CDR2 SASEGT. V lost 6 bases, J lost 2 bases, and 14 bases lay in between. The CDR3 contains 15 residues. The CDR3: CASRGRCPGNQPQHF. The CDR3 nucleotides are TGTGCCAGCAGAGGACGGTGTCCAGGCAATCAGCCCCAGCATTTT.

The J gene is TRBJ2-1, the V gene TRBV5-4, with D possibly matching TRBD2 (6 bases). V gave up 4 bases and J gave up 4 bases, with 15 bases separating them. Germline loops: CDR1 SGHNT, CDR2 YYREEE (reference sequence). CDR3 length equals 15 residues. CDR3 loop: CASSGRLAGYNEQFF. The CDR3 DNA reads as TGTGCCAGCAGCGGTCGACTGGCGGGATACAATGAGCAGTTCTTC.

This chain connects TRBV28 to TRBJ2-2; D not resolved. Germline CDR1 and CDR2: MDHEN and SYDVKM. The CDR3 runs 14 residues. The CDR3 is CVTWSRANTGELFF. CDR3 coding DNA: TGTGTCACATGGTCAAGAGCCAACACCGGGGAGCTGTTTTTT.

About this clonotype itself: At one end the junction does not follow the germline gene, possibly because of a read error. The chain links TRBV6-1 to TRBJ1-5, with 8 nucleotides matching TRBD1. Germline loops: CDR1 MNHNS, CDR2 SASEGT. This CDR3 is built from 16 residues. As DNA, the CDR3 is TGTGCAAGCAGACCAGACAGGGGACCGAGCAATCAGTCCCAGCATTTT. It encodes CASRPDRGPSNQSQHF.

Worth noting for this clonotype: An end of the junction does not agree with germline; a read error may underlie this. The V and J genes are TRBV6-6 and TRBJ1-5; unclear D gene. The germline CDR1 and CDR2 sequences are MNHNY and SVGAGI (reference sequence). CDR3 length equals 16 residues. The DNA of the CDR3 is TGTGGCAGCAGTTACCGAGTAGAGTATAGCAATCAACCCCAGCGTTTT. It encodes CGSSYRVEYSNQPQRF.

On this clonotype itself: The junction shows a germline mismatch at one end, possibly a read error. The CDR3 loop is CAGSHGRYNILMNTDAFF. CDR3 DNA sequence: TGCGCCGGCAGCCACGGCAGATACAACATCTTGATGAACACTGATGCTTTCTTT. This chain links TRBV4-1 with TRBJ1-1; D gene unclear. The CDR3 is 18 amino acids. Germline CDR1 and CDR2: MGHRA and YSYEKL.